The 14 T cell receptor beta chains reported below all come from one sample, sequenced in a study of beta chain features in type 1 diabetes. Whole-study findings and limits: Shortening that was moderate but significant affected the TCRB CDR3s of Type 1 diabetes patients in all four CD4+ subsets.

Antigen specificity for these receptors is unknown. Reverse transcription of all isolated RNA meant that expressed TCRB transcripts were sequenced. TCRdb's copy holds only in-frame clones and misses some; the assay was immunoSEQ multiplex PCR. The table records hundreds of thousands of clones, roughly 13% of them present only once. Sequenced material: naive CD4+ T cells from blood. All receptors come from a man younger than 30 with type 1 diabetes.

This clone showed up just a few times. The rearrangement links TRBV30 to TRBJ1-5, with 7 bases identical to TRBD1. The CDR3 contains 16 residues. V gave up 3 bases and J gave up 6 bases; unmatched junction bases: 14. Germline V gene lookup returns CDR1 GTSNPN and CDR2 SVGIG (reference sequence). This chain's CDR3 is CAWSETPRGVGQPQHF. Written as DNA, the CDR3 is TGTGCCTGGAGCGAAACCCCCAGGGGGGTCGGTCAGCCCCAGCATTTT.

This clone was found a few times. The V and J genes are TRBV11-2 and TRBJ2-1, with D tentatively TRBD2 (5 bases). Trimming shortened V by 1 base and J by 15 bases, and 10 bases separated the two germline ends. CDR3 length: 11 residues. CDR1 is SGHAT, CDR2 FQNNGV, per germline. In DNA, the CDR3 is TGTGCCAGCAGCTTAGGCCTTGAGGGGTTCTTC. Amino acids: CASSLGLEGFF.

This clone showed up just a few times. The chain links TRBV18 to TRBJ2-7, with TRBD2 matching 11 bases. Germline V gene sequence: CDR1 KGHSH, CDR2 LQKENI. Trimming removed 5 bases from V and 8 bases from J; junction bases left unmatched: 11. The CDR3 contains 15 residues. CDR3 sequence (DNA): TGTGCCAGCTCAGCATTACTAGCGGGAGTTGACCAGCAGTACTTC. Amino acids: CASSALLAGVDQQYF.

This chain joins TRBV5-1 and TRBJ2-2; D is tentatively TRBD1 or TRBD2 (6 bases each). This CDR3 is built from 16 residues. Trimming cost V 2 bases and J 5 bases, with 16 bases left between them. Germline CDR1 SGHRS, CDR2 YFSETQ. The CDR3 here is CASSFGGTSWTGELFF. CDR3 nucleotide sequence: TGCGCCAGCAGCTTCGGGGGCACGTCGTGGACCGGGGAGCTGTTTTTT.

A few counts support this clone. The V and J genes are TRBV2 and TRBJ2-5; tentative D call: TRBD1 (8 bases). CDR3 length: 14 residues. Per germline, CDR1 SNHLY and CDR2 FYNNEI. V was shortened by 8 bases and J by 5 bases, with 18 bases between the two germline ends. CDR3 nucleotides: TGTGCCAGCTTTTTCACAGGGGGAGGGGAGACCCAGTACTTC. Protein product: CASFFTGGGETQYF.

J is TRBJ1-3 and V is TRBV15, with 7 bases aligning to TRBD1. The CDR3 is made up of 15 amino acids. Germline V gene data show CDR1 as LNHNV and CDR2 as YYDKDF (reference sequence). Trimming took 5 bases from V and 4 from J; bases not matched to a gene: 8. Written as DNA, the CDR3 is TGTGCCACCAGCCCAAGACAGGGTGCGGGAAACACCATATATTTT. Its protein is CATSPRQGAGNTIYF.

This clone turned up a few times. This sequence joins TRBV9 and TRBJ2-5; possible D gene TRBD1, 6 bases. The CDR3 sequence is 14 residues long. Germline V gene data show CDR1 as SGDLS and CDR2 as YYNGEE. Trimming shortened V by 3 bases and J by 4 bases, and 13 bases separated the two germline ends. The CDR3 region is CASSEQGPGETQYF. CDR3 DNA sequence: TGTGCCAGCAGCGAACAGGGTCCAGGAGAGACCCAGTACTTC.

The genes are TRBV2 and TRBJ1-3; 8 bases align to TRBD1. Germline V gene lookup returns CDR1 SNHLY and CDR2 FYNNEI. The CDR3 contains 14 residues. V shed 8 bases and J 4 bases; nucleotides not matched to a gene: 7. CDR3 nucleotide sequence: TGTGCCAGCGCGGACAGGGCCTCGGGAAACACCATATATTTT. Translating gives CASADRASGNTIYF.

This clone was seen more than once but under ten times. The CDR3 DNA follows: TGTGCCAGCACAGAAATCAGAACAATCTATGGCTACACCTTC. It yields the protein CASTEIRTIYGYTF. V is TRBV6-5 and J is TRBJ1-2; D is unclear. V shed 7 bases and J shed 4 bases, with 16 bases lying between them. Germline CDR1 reads MNHEY; CDR2 reads SVGAGI. This CDR3 is built from 14 residues.

This clone turned up a few times. CDR3 sequence (DNA): TGTGCCTGGAGTCTCCCCGGGGCGTACCAAGAGACCCAGTACTTC. This gives the protein CAWSLPGAYQETQYF. The chain carries TRBV30 and TRBJ2-5, with D perhaps being TRBD1 or TRBD2 (5 bases each). V gave up 2 bases and J gave up 0 bases, with 13 bases separating them. Germline loops: CDR1 GTSNPN, CDR2 SVGIG (reference sequence). CDR3 length equals 15 residues.

The chain employs TRBV7-2 and TRBJ2-3; the D is unclear. V was clipped by 10 bases and J by 2 bases, with 7 bases between them. The CDR3 spans 11 residues. The germline gives CDR1 SGHTA, CDR2 FQGNSA. CDR3 loop: CAILVTDTQYF. In DNA, the CDR3 is TGTGCCATTCTTGTCACAGATACGCAGTATTTT.

This chain links TRBV5-4 with TRBJ1-2; 9 bases agree with TRBD1. With 0 bases clipped from V and 7 bases from J, the junction kept 7 bases outside the gene matches. The germline gives CDR1 SGHNT, CDR2 YYREEE (reference sequence). The CDR3 loop spans 15 amino acids. CDR3 amino acids: CASSLAMGTGFGYTF. CDR3 in DNA: TGTGCCAGCAGCTTGGCGATGGGGACAGGGTTTGGCTACACCTTC.

This clone was counted only a few times. The rearrangement links TRBV5-1 to TRBJ2-1; no reliable D call. Germline V lookup: CDR1 SGHRS, CDR2 YFSETQ. The CDR3 has 16 amino acids. Between the trimmed V and J ends, which lost 0 bases and 0 bases, there was a span of 10 bases. The CDR3 here is CASSLEDTYSYNEQFF. CDR3 bases: TGCGCCAGCAGCTTGGAAGACACCTACTCCTACAATGAGCAGTTCTTC. Filled out from reference TRBV5-1 and TRBJ2-1, the complete variable domain reads KAGVTQTPRYLIKTRGQQVTLSCSPISGHRSVSWYQQTPGQGLQFLFEYFSETQRNKGNFPGRFSGRQFSNSRSEMNVSTLELGDSALYLCASSLEDTYSYNEQFFGPGTRLTVL.

With regard to this clone: At one end, the junction sequence differs from germline, possibly due to a read error. The same CDR3 also results from other DNA sequences found in this sample. The rearrangement links TRBV15 to TRBJ2-7; 7 bases align to TRBD1. The CDR3 is 15 residues long. The germline V gene has CDR1 LNHNV and CDR2 YYDKDF (reference sequence). As DNA, the CDR3 is TGTGCCACCAGCAGCTACGGGACAGACACCTACGAACAGTACTTC. This gives the protein CATSSYGTDTYEQYF. Supplemented by reference TRBV15 and TRBJ2-7, the full variable domain reads DAMVIQNPRYQVTQFGKPVTLSCSQTLNHNVMYWYQQKSSQAPKLLFHYYDKDFNNEADTPDNFQSRRPNTSFCFLDIRSPGLGDTAMYLCATSSYGTDTYEQYFGPGTRLTVT.